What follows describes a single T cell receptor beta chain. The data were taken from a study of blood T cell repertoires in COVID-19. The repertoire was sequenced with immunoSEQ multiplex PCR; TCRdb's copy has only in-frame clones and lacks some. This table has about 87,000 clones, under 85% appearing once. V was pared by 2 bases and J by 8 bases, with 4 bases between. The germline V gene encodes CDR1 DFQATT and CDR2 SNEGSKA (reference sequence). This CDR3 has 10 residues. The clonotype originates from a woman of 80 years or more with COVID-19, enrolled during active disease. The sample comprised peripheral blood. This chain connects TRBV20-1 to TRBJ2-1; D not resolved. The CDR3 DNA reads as TGCAGTGCTAGAATCGATGAGCAGTTCTTC. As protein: CSARIDEQFF.